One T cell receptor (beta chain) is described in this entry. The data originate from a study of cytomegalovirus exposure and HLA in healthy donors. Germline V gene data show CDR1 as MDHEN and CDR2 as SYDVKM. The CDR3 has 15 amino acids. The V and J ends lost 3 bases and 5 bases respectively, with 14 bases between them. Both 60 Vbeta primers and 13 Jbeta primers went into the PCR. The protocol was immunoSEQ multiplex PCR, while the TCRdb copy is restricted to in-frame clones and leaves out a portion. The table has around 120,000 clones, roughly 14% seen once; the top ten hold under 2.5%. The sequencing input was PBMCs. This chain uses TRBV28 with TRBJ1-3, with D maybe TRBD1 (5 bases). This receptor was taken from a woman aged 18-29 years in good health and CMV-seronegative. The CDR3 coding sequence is TGTGCCAGCAGTTTGGTGGGGGGTCGTCGAAACACCATATATTTT. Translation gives CASSLVGGRRNTIYF.